The rows below give T cell receptor beta chains drawn from one sample of a study of cytomegalovirus exposure and HLA in healthy donors. Sequenced by immunoSEQ multiplex PCR; TCRdb stores in-frame clones only, minus some. The table includes 210,000 or so clones, roughly 84% detected once. Source material: PBMCs. These receptors were collected from a boy younger than 10 in good health and CMV-seronegative. Both conserved end residues are trimmed from each CDR3. Only some rows state a clone size, as once, few, many or a class for expanded clones.

V gene	clone size	J gene	CDR3 protein
TRBV7-7	NA	TRBJ2-1	ASSLEFGTHNEQF
TRBV30	NA	TRBJ1-2	AWNEGTHGYT
TRBV10-2	NA	TRBJ2-3	ASRDPGLGGTDTQY
TRBV7-6	NA	TRBJ2-2	ASSRPRDTNTGELF
TRBV2	NA	TRBJ2-3	QSQRESPDTQY
TRBV4-1	once	TRBJ1-2	ASSQGEYGYT
TRBV7-3	NA	TRBJ1-2	ASSPGTNDGYT
TRBV7-6	once	TRBJ2-4	ASSLLAGGLGAKNIQY
TRBV7-2	NA	TRBJ1-2	ASSRTRHGYT
TRBV5-1	NA	TRBJ1-2	ASSTQGETHYGYT
TRBV19	NA	TRBJ2-2	ASSDREAGELF
TRBV7-9	NA	TRBJ2-2	ASSLAGPTNTGELF
TRBV7-2	NA	TRBJ2-7	ASSTLVGDRY
TRBV7-9	once	TRBJ2-7	ASTKGGLTYEQY
TRBV4-1	NA	TRBJ1-5	ASSQGSGNQPQH
TRBV11-2	NA	TRBJ2-3	ASSAGLAGVGGTDTQY
TRBV18	NA	TRBJ1-1	ASSPRRLSMNTEAF
TRBV13	NA	TRBJ2-3	ASSPSGQWGDTQY
TRBV2	NA	TRBJ1-2	ASSERGGVDGYT
TRBV19	once	TRBJ1-5	ASSRGNQPQH
TRBV6-4	once	TRBJ2-3	ASSSLAGGADTQY
TRBV6-4	NA	TRBJ1-2	ASSQTGTTYGYT
TRBV28	NA	TRBJ1-1	ASRRTGTETEAF
TRBV27	NA	TRBJ2-3	ASSSFGRAGTDTQY
TRBV7-9	NA	TRBJ2-5	ASSNRQIQETQY
TRBV2	NA	TRBJ2-7	ASRDRPLGEQY
TRBV7-9	NA	TRBJ2-1	ASSDGLSPEREQF
TRBV2	NA	TRBJ2-7	ASKEQGAKEQY
TRBV5-1	once	TRBJ2-7	ASSREDPRYEQY
TRBV7-9	NA	TRBJ2-1	ASSRGSRGEQF